This T cell receptor (beta chain) came from a study of shared clonotypes between healthy human individuals. The data were produced by immunoSEQ multiplex PCR, yet TCRdb's version contains in-frame clones alone and is incomplete. The repertoire holds 2 million to 2.5 million clones, under 97% seen once, with around 0.13% in the top ten. The germline V gene encodes CDR1 MGHDK and CDR2 SYGVNS. The V end lost 4 bases, the J end lost 8 bases, and 15 bases lay between the germline ends. The length of the CDR3 is 14 residues. This clonotype originated in a man in his late teens or twenties in good health. The source material was naive CD4+ T cells sorted from blood. The subset was: CD45RA+ positively selected. The chain combines TRBV25-1 with TRBJ2-1; D not resolved. The CDR3 nucleotides read TGTGCCAGCAGTGTAGACATGGGTAGGGATGAGCAGTTCTTC. It translates to CASSVDMGRDEQFF. The full variable domain, with the rest looked up from reference TRBV25-1 and TRBJ2-1, is EADIYQTPRYLVIGTGKKITLECSQTMGHDKMYWYQQDPGMELHLIHYSYGVNSTEKGDLSSESTVSRIRTEHFPLTLESARPSHTSQYLCASSVDMGRDEQFFGPGTRLTVL.